This TCR beta chain was recorded in a study of human T cells and chemical hapten exposure. Time point meaning: patch test 1, 2 weeks after DPC sensitization. Described treatment: therapeutic diphenylcyclopropenone sensitization with weekly scalp DPC. Germline loops: CDR1 DFQATT, CDR2 SNEGSKA (reference sequence). The CDR3 is 14 residues long. V lost 6 bases and J 4 bases, leaving 18 bases between the germline ends. Study-wide findings and caveats: In comparison with controls, expanded TCRs gave rise to a significantly larger number of large CDR3 similarity clusters.

TCRdb re-called the RACE reads with MiXCR, one entry per CDR3 protein. The sample lists about 340,000 distinct CDR3 sequences, roughly 6.9% occurring once. This clonotype was recorded a few times. Antigen specificity is unknown. This specimen was whole blood, taken in connection with sensitization to the hapten diphenylcyclopropenone (DPC). The clonotype originates from a woman between 18 and 30 years old with alopecia areata. Some clones in this sample may be carry-over from other donors' samples. The chain has TRBV20-1 and TRBJ1-1; D remains unclear. The CDR3 DNA sequence: TGCAGTGCGGAGGGCCACGTGGGGAGCACTGAAGCTTTCTTT. Protein: CSAEGHVGSTEAFF.